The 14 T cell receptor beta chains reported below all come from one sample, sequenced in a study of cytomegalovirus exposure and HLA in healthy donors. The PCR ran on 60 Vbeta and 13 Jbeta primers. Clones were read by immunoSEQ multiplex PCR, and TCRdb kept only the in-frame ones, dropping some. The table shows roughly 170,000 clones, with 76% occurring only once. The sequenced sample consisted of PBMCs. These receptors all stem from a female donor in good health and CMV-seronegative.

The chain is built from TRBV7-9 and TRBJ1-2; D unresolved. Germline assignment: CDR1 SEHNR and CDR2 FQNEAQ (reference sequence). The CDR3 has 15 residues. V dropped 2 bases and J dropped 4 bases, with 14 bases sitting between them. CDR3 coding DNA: TGTGCCAGCAGCTTACCCGGGGAGCGGGGCTATGGCTACACCTTC. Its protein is CASSLPGERGYGYTF.

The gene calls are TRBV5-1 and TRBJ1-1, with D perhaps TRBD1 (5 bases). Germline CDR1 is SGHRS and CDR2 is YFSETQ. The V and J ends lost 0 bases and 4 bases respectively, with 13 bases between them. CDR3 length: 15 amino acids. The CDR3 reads CASSLAIGRATEAFF. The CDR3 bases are TGCGCCAGCAGCTTGGCGATCGGCAGGGCCACTGAAGCTTTCTTT.

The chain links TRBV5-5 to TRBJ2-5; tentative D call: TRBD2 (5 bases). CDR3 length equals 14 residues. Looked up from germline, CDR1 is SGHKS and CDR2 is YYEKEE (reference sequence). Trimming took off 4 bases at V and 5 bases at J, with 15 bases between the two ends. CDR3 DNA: TGTGCCAGCAGCCTTAGAGTTGGCGGGGAGACCCAGTACTTC. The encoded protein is CASSLRVGGETQYF.

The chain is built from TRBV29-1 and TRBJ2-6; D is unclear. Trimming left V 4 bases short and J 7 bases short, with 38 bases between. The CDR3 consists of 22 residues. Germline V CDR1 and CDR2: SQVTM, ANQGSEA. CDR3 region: CSVGPTVRSGYSHFWVANVLTF. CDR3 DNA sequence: TGCAGCGTTGGTCCCACGGTCCGGTCCGGGTACTCACATTTCTGGGTAGCCAACGTCCTGACTTTC.

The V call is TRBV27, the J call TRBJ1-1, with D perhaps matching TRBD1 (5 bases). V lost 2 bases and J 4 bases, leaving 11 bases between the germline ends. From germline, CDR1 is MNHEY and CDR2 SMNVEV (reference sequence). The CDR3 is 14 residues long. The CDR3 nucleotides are TGTGCCAGCAGTTTAAGGGGCGGGATCACTGAAGCTTTCTTT. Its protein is CASSLRGGITEAFF.

This chain's CDR3 is CASREAGEEAFF. The CDR3 coding sequence is TGTGCCAGCAGGGAGGCAGGGGAGGAAGCTTTCTTT. This rearrangement joins TRBV27 to TRBJ1-1, with D tentatively TRBD1 (6 bases). The CDR3 extends over 12 amino acids. The germline V gene has CDR1 MNHEY and CDR2 SMNVEV (reference sequence). V was trimmed by 6 bases and J by 8 bases, leaving 13 bases between them.

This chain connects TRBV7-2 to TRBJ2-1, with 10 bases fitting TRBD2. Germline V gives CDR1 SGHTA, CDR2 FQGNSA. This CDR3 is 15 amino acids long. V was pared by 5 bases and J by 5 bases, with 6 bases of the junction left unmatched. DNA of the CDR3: TGTGCCAGCAGCCCAACTAGCGGGGAAAACAATGAGCAGTTCTTC. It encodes CASSPTSGENNEQFF.

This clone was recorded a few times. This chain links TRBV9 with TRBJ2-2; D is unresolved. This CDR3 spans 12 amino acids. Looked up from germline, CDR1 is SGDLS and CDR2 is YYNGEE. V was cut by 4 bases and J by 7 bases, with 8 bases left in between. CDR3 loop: CASSLPGGELFF. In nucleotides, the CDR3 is TGTGCCAGCAGCCTACCGGGCGGGGAGCTGTTTTTT. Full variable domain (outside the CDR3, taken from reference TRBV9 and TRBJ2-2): DSGVTQTPKHLITATGQRVTLRCSPRSGDLSVYWYQQSLDQGLQFLIQYYNGEERAKGNILERFSAQQFPDLHSELNLSSLELGDSALYFCASSLPGGELFFGEGSRLTVL.

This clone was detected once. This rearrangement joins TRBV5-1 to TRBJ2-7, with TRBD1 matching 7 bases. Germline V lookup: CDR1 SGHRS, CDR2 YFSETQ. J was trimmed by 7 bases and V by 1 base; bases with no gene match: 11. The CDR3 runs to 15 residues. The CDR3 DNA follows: TGCGCCAGCAGCTTGAAGGGGGCGACTCTAGGGGAGCAGTACTTC. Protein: CASSLKGATLGEQYF.

CDR3 sequence: CASSLKGQGHNGYTF. CDR3 DNA: TGTGCCAGCAGCTTAAAAGGACAGGGGCATAATGGCTACACCTTC. V is TRBV7-3 and J is TRBJ1-2; TRBD1 matches 9 bases. Per germline, CDR1 SGHTA and CDR2 FQGTGA. The CDR3 spans 15 residues. Trimming removed 1 base from V and 6 bases from J; junction bases left unmatched: 6.

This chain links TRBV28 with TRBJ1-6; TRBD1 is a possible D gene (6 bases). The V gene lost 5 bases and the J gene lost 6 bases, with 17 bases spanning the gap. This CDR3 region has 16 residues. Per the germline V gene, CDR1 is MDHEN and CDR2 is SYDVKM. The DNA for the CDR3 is TGTGCCAGCAGTACCCCGGGGGGCGGTTTTAATTCACCCCTCCACTTT. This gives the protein CASSTPGGGFNSPLHF.

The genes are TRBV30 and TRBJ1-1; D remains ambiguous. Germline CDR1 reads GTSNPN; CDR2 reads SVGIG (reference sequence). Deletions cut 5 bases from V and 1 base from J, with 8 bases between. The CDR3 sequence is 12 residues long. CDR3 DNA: TGTGCCTGGTGGACTGAGAACACTGAAGCTTTCTTT. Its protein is CAWWTENTEAFF.

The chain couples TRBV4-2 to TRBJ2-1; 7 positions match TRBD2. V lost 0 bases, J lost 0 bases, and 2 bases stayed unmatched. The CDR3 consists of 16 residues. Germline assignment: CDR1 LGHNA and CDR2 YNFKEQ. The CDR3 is CASSQDGGSSYNEQFF. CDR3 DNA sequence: TGTGCCAGCAGCCAAGATGGCGGGAGCTCCTACAATGAGCAGTTCTTC.

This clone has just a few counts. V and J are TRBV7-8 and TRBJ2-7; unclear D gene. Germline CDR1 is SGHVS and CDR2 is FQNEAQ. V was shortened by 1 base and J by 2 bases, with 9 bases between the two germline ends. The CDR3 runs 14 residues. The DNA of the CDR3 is TGTGCCAGCAGCTTAGTCTCGCAGGCCTACGAGCAGTACTTC. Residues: CASSLVSQAYEQYF.